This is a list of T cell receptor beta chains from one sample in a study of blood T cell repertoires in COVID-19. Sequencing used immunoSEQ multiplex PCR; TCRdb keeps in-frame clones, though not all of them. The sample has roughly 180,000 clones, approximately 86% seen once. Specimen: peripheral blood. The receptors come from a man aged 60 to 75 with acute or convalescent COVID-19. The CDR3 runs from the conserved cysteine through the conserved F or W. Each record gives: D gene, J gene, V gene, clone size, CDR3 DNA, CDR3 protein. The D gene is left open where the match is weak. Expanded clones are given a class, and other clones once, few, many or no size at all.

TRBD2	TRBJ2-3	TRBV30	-	TGTGCCTGGGGGAGGGTAATTGGAAGCGGGACAGATACGCAGTATTTT	CAWGRVIGSGTDTQYF
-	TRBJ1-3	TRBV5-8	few	TGTGCCAGCAGCTTTCAACAGACTGGAAACACCATATATTTT	CASSFQQTGNTIYF
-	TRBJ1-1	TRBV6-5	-	TGTGCCAGCAGCCTCTTGTTGAGAACTGAAGCTTTCTTT	CASSLLLRTEAFF
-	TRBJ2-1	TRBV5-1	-	TGCGCCAGCAGCCAGACTAGAGTGTCGTACAATGAGCAGTTCTTC	CASSQTRVSYNEQFF
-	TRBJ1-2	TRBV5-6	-	TGTGCCAGCAGCTTGCCCCAGGGGGGCTACACCTTC	CASSLPQGGYTF
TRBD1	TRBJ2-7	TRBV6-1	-	TGTGCCAGCAGTGAGGGACAGGGGGCGACCTACGAGCAGTACTTC	CASSEGQGATYEQYF
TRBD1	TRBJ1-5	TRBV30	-	TGTGCCTGGAGCACAAACAGGGGGGTCAGGCCCCAGCATTTT	CAWSTNRGVRPQHF
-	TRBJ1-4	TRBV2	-	TGTGCCAGCGCCGCCGGGTTTTCGGCTAATGAAAAACTGTTTTTT	CASAAGFSANEKLFF
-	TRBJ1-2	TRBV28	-	TGTGCCAGCCCGGCCCCCCTAACAGGGCTAGGGGGCTACACCTTC	CASPAPLTGLGGYTF
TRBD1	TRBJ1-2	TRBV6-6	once	TGTGCCAGCAGCCGGACAGGGGGGACGAACTATGGCTACACCTTC	CASSRTGGTNYGYTF
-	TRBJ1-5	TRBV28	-	TGTGCCAGCAGTTTGCTACCTCAGGGCGGAGGCAATCAGCCCCAGCATTTT	CASSLLPQGGGNQPQHF
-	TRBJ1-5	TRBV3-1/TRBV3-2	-	TGTGCCAGCAGCCAGAGACAGAGCAATCAGCCCCAGCATTTT	CASSQRQSNQPQHF
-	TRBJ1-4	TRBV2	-	TGTGCCAGCAGTGAAGCGAGGGGGAACAATGAAAAACTGTTTTTT	CASSEARGNNEKLFF
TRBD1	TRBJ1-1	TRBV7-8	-	TGTGCCAGCAGCTACAGGGGGCCCGACACTGAAGCTTTCTTT	CASSYRGPDTEAFF
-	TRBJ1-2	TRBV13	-	TGTGCCAGCAGCACCCAACAGGAATACCATGGCTACACCTTC	CASSTQQEYHGYTF
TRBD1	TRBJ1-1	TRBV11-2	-	TGTGCCAGCAGCTTATTGGGCAGGGGGCCCACTGAAGCTTTCTTT	CASSLLGRGPTEAFF
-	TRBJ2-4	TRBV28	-	TGTGCCAGCAGTTTAGGCCTCCCAGGGATTCAGTACTTC	CASSLGLPGIQYF
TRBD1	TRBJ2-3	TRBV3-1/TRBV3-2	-	TGTGCCAGCAGCCAAGATTTCGGACAGGTCCCCCAGTATTTT	CASSQDFGQVPQYF
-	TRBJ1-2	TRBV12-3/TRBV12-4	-	TGTGCCAGCGGAGTGGGTAACTATGGCTACACCTTC	CASGVGNYGYTF
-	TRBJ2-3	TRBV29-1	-	TGCAGCGTTGCGGGGGATACGCAGTATTTT	CSVAGDTQYF
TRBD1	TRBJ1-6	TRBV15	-	TGTGCCACCAGCAGCAGGACAGGGGCAAATTCACCCCTCCACTTT	CATSSRTGANSPLHF
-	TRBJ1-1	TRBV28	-	TGTGCCAGCAGTACACGACAGGCAAGGAACACTGAAGCTTTCTTT	CASSTRQARNTEAFF
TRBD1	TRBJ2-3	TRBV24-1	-	TGTGCCACCAGTTACTGGACAGGGGTATCTAGCACAGATACGCAGTATTTT	CATSYWTGVSSTDTQYF
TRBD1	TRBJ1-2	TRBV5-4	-	TGTGCCAGCAGCTTGGCCGGGACAGGGTTTGGCTACACCTTC	CASSLAGTGFGYTF
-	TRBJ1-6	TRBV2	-	TGTGCCAGCAGTACAACAGGGAATTCACCCCTCCACTTT	CASSTTGNSPLHF
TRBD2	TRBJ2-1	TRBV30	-	TGTGCCTGGTCCCCCAAACTAGCGGGAGGGCCGGATGAGCAGTTCTTC	CAWSPKLAGGPDEQFF
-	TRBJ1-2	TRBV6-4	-	TGTGCCAGCAGTGAGACTCGGCGGGACGGGCTTTTAGGGTACACCTTC	CASSETRRDGLLGYTF
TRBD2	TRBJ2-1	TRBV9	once	TGTGCCAGCAGCTTCAGCGGGGCCTACAATGAGCAGTTCTTC	CASSFSGAYNEQFF
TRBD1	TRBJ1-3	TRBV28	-	TGTGCCAGCAGTATGGGGGGGACAGGGCCTGGAAACACCATATATTTT	CASSMGGTGPGNTIYF
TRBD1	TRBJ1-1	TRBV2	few	TGTGCCAGCAGTGGGACAGGGGTATGGACTGAAGCTTTCTTT	CASSGTGVWTEAFF
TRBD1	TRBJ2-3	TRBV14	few	TGTGCCAGCAGCTCCCGGACAGGGGGCGCATCTCTTGTAGATACGCAGTATTTT	CASSSRTGGASLVDTQYF
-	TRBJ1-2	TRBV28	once	TGTGCCAGCAGTTTATCATCAGTCTATGGCTACACCTTC	CASSLSSVYGYTF
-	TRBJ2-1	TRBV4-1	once	TGCGCCAGCAGCTCCGGGAACACTAGGATCGATGAGCAGTTCTTC	CASSSGNTRIDEQFF
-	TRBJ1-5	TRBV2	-	TGTGCCAGCGCGGCGGCTCGGCAGCCCCAGCATTTT	CASAAARQPQHF
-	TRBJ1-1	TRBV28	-	TGTGCCAGCAATAAACAGGGCGGGGGGAACACTGAAGCTTTCTTT	CASNKQGGGNTEAFF
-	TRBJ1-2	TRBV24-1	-	TGTGCCACCATCCCGAGATATGGCTACACCTTC	CATIPRYGYTF
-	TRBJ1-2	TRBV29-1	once	TGCAGCGTTTCGGACAGTAACTATGGCTACACCTTC	CSVSDSNYGYTF
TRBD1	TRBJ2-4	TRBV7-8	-	TGTGCCAGCAGCTTAAGCAGGGGGCTTGGAAACATTCAGTACTTC	CASSLSRGLGNIQYF
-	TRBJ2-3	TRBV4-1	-	TGCGCCAGCAGCCAAGATTCCCCGACTGCAGATACGCAGTATTTT	CASSQDSPTADTQYF
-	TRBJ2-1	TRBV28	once	TGTGCCAGCGGCTTAGGGGACAATGAGCAGTTCTTC	CASGLGDNEQFF
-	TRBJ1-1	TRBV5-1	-	TGCGCCAGCACCCCCCGGGGAGAGAACACTGAAGCTTTCTTT	CASTPRGENTEAFF
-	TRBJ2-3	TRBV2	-	TGTGCCAGCAGTGTCGCGGGTTCGAAAGGAGATACGCAGTATTTT	CASSVAGSKGDTQYF
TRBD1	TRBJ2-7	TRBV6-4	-	TGTGCCAGCAGCGCCGAGGCAGGGACAGGGTACGAGCAGTACTTC	CASSAEAGTGYEQYF
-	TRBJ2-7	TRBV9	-	TGTGCCAGCAGCGTCTCCGACAGCCCCTACGAGCAGTACTTC	CASSVSDSPYEQYF
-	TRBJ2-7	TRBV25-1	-	TGTGCCAGGAAGGACAGCTCCTACGAGCAGTACTTC	CARKDSSYEQYF
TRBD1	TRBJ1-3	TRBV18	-	TGTGCCAGCTCACCAGGACAGGGCCACTCTGGAAACACCATATATTTT	CASSPGQGHSGNTIYF
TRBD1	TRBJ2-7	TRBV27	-	TGTGCCAGCAGGACAGGGGAGGAGGAGCAGTACTTC	CASRTGEEEQYF
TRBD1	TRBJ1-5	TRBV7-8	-	TGTGCCAGCAGCTTAGAGTGGGACAGGCCCAATCAGCCCCAGCATTTT	CASSLEWDRPNQPQHF
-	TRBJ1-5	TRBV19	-	TGTGCCAGTAGGAAGACAGGCCAGCCCCAGCATTTT	CASRKTGQPQHF
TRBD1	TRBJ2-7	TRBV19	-	TGTGCCAGTAGAGGACAGGGGGCCCACGAGCAGTACTTC	CASRGQGAHEQYF
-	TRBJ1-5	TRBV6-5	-	TGTGCCAGCAGGGACAGCTTAGCTAGCAATCAGCCCCAGCATTTT	CASRDSLASNQPQHF
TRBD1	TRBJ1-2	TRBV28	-	TGTGCCAGCATTAACAGGGGGCTTGGCTACACCTTC	CASINRGLGYTF
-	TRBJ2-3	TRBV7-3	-	TGTGCCAGCAGCCCCGCGGCGGGGGCTAGAGATACGCAGTATTTT	CASSPAAGARDTQYF
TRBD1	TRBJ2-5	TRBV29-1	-	TGCAGCGTTGAAGGAGGACTGGCAGGGGGCCGAGAGACCCAGTACTTC	CSVEGGLAGGRETQYF
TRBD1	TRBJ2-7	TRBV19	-	TGTGCCAGTAGTGGGACTACCGGGACAGGGGTCTTCGAGCAGTACTTC	CASSGTTGTGVFEQYF